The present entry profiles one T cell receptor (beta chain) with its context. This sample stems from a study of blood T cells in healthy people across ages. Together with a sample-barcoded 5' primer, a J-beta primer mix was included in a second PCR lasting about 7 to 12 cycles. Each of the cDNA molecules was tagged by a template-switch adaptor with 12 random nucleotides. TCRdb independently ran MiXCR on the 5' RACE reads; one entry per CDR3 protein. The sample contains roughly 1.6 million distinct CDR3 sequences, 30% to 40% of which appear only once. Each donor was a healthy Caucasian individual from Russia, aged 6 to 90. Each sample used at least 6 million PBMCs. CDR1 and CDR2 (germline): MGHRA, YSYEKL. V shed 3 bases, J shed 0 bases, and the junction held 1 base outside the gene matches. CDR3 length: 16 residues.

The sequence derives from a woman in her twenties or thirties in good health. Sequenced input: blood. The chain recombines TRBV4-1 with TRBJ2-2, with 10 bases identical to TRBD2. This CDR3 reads CASSQGTSANTGELFF. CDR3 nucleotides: TGCGCCAGCAGCCAGGGGACTAGCGCGAACACCGGGGAGCTGTTTTTT.